A single sample gave rise to the 11 T cell receptor beta chains below, sequenced in a study of shared clonotypes between healthy human individuals. Naive-designated CD8 cells lacked CD45RO, were positively enriched for CCR7, and omitted terminally differentiated effector memory CD45RA+ cells. Sequencing was performed with immunoSEQ multiplex PCR; in TCRdb, only in-frame clones are kept and a portion is missing. The sample consists of some 630,000 clones, 90% to 97% of them appearing once. Sequences were obtained from naive CD8+ T cells sorted from blood. Receptors were obtained from a woman in her 30s in good health.

The chain is built from TRBV5-1 and TRBJ2-7; TRBD2 matches at 7 bases. Trimming at V came to 4 bases and at J to 2 bases, leaving 9 bases not matched to a gene. The CDR3 sequence is 15 residues long. In germline, CDR1 is SGHRS, CDR2 YFSETQ. Written as DNA, the CDR3 is TGCGCCAGCAGCAGGAAGCGGGACCCGACCTACGAGCAGTACTTC. This gives the protein CASSRKRDPTYEQYF.

V usage is TRBV18 and J usage is TRBJ2-5, with 7 bases lining up with TRBD1. Germline values: CDR1 KGHSH, CDR2 LQKENI. V shed 5 bases, J shed 3 bases, and the junction held 12 bases outside the gene matches. CDR3 length: 16 residues. CDR3 protein: CASSITRTGWEETQYF. The CDR3, as DNA: TGTGCCAGCTCAATCACTAGGACAGGTTGGGAAGAGACCCAGTACTTC.

The chain carries TRBV27 and TRBJ2-7; no clear D gene. Trimming took off 6 bases at V and 0 bases at J, with 12 bases between the two ends. The CDR3 loop spans 14 amino acids. Germline V lookup: CDR1 MNHEY, CDR2 SMNVEV (reference sequence). CDR3 residues: CASSIGPTSYEQYF. The CDR3 DNA reads TGTGCCAGCAGCATTGGGCCAACCTCCTACGAGCAGTACTTC.

The chain links TRBV28 to TRBJ2-7; 7 bases fit TRBD1. After removal of 3 bases from V and 2 bases from J, the junction contained 7 bases not matched to a gene. The CDR3 length is 15 residues. The germline gives CDR1 MDHEN, CDR2 SYDVKM. For the CDR3, the DNA is TGTGCCAGCAGTTTTGTTGGGGACAGAACCTACGAGCAGTACTTC. It translates to CASSFVGDRTYEQYF.

The chain employs TRBV21-1 and TRBJ2-7; the DNA was not compared with TRBD1, the D call given in the table. TRBV21-1 is a recognized pseudogene. This CDR3 has 16 amino acids. The CDR3 reads CASRGGGQGYTYEQYF. The CDR3 nucleotides are TGTGCCAGCAGGGGTGGTGGGCAGGGTTATACCTACGAGCAGTACTTC.

This chain links TRBV6-5 with TRBJ2-7, with D hard to call. The CDR3 runs to 14 residues. In germline, CDR1 is MNHEY, CDR2 SVGAGI. The V and J ends lost 0 bases and 2 bases respectively, with 8 bases between them. For the CDR3, the DNA is TGTGCCAGCAGTTACTCGATACGCACCTACGAGCAGTACTTC. Translated, it gives CASSYSIRTYEQYF.

This rearrangement joins TRBV28 to TRBJ2-1; 13 positions agree with TRBD2. The ends lost 5 bases at V and 9 bases at J; junction bases unmatched: 7. The CDR3 has 15 amino acids. Per the germline V gene, CDR1 is MDHEN and CDR2 is SYDVKM. The CDR3 nucleotides are TGTGCCAGCAGTCAGGGACTAGCGGGACCCCTTGAGCAGTTCTTC. This sequence encodes CASSQGLAGPLEQFF.

The V gene is TRBV14, the J gene TRBJ1-2; D unclear. Germline V lookup: CDR1 SGHDN, CDR2 FVKESK. This CDR3 has 14 amino acids. V lost 0 bases and J lost 7, with 12 bases in between. The CDR3 sequence: CASSQESSIGGYTF. CDR3 nucleotides: TGTGCCAGCAGCCAAGAATCCAGTATAGGTGGCTACACCTTC. Filled out from reference TRBV14 and TRBJ1-2, the complete variable domain reads EAGVTQFPSHSVIEKGQTVTLRCDPISGHDNLYWYRRVMGKEIKFLLHFVKESKQDESGMPNNRFLAERTGGTYSTLKVQPAELEDSGVYFCASSQESSIGGYTFGSGTRLTVV.

The chain employs TRBV11-3 and TRBJ2-7; D gene unclear. Germline-derived CDR1 and CDR2 are SGHNT and YENEEA. CDR3 length equals 14 residues. V dropped 3 bases and J dropped 8 bases, with 17 bases sitting between them. The CDR3 protein is CASSFAGGAGKQYF. In DNA, the CDR3 is TGTGCCAGCAGCTTCGCCGGTGGAGCTGGGAAGCAGTACTTC.

The chain employs TRBV29-1 and TRBJ2-5; D tentatively reads TRBD1 or TRBD2 (5 bases each). Deletions cut 4 bases from V and 4 bases from J, with 13 bases between. Germline V lookup: CDR1 SQVTM, CDR2 ANQGSEA. The CDR3 loop spans 13 amino acids. CDR3: CSVGGVSGETQYF. The CDR3 DNA is TGCAGCGTTGGAGGGGTCAGCGGAGAGACCCAGTACTTC. Together with reference TRBV29-1 and TRBJ2-5, the CDR3 gives the full variable domain: SAVISQKPSRDICQRGTSLTIQCQVDSQVTMMFWYRQQPGQSLTLIATANQGSEATYESGFVIDKFPISRPNLTFSTLTVSNMSPEDSSIYLCSVGGVSGETQYFGPGTRLLVL.

V usage is TRBV7-9 and J usage is TRBJ2-1; perhaps TRBD1 as D (6 bases). Germline V gives CDR1 SEHNR, CDR2 FQNEAQ (reference sequence). This CDR3 has 19 amino acids. Trimming left V 1 base short and J 2 bases short, with 21 bases between. CDR3 region: CASSLDHHLDRPPYNEQFF. Here the CDR3 DNA reads TGTGCCAGCAGCTTAGACCACCATCTTGACAGGCCACCCTACAATGAGCAGTTCTTC.